This T cell receptor beta chain was found in a study of CXCR3-negative and CXCR3-positive naive CD8 T cells. In the case of this clonotype: Its target is unknown.

The study, taken as a whole, reports: Researchers reported similar TRBV-TRBJ usage in naive CXCR3-negative and CXCR3-positive cells, though memory differed. Greater hydrophobicity was found in TRB CDR3s of CXCR3-positive naive cells than of CXCR3-negative naive cells.

Preparation of TRB cDNA libraries relied on 5' RACE carrying UMI labels. TCRdb re-called the 5' RACE reads and catalogs CDR3 proteins one per entry, DNA excluded. Its table lists some 110,000 distinct CDR3 sequences. The CDR3 runs 17 residues. The germline V gene encodes CDR1 SGHAT and CDR2 FQNNGV. The source of this sequence is a human donor in good health. Some clones in this sample may be carry-over from other donors' samples. The source material was naive CXCR3+ CD8+ T cells from blood. Subset noted: CD45RO-CCR7+CD27+CD95- naive CD8+ T cells expressing CXCR3 (TNR3+). The chain combines TRBV11-2 with TRBJ1-1; TCRdb lists TRBD1, though no DNA is available to test this call. Here the CDR3 reads CASSPGTGGWVNTEAFF.